These T cell receptor beta chains were read from a single sample in a study of T cell repertoires in cytomegalovirus infection. These receptors' antigens are unknown. TCRdb recomputed calls from the reads with MiXCR, one row per CDR3 protein. The sample includes some 920,000 distinct CDR3 sequences, approximately 30% of them seen just once. The sample was cultured CD8+ T cells from PBMCs, taken from culture after CMV antigen stimulation. The receptors stem from a human donor in good health (CMV status not recorded). Some clones in this sample may be carry-over from other donors' samples. Both conserved end residues are part of each CDR3. Each record gives: D gene, J gene, clone size, V gene, CDR3 protein, CDR3 DNA. D genes are given only for firm matches. Size tells how often a clone was seen (once, few, many) or the class of an expanded clone, and some rows leave it out.

TRBD1	TRBJ2-1	NA	TRBV24-1	CATSDFWTGDFNEQFF	TGTGCCACCAGTGATTTTTGGACAGGGGACTTTAATGAGCAGTTCTTC
NA	TRBJ1-4	NA	TRBV18	CASSPPGANPPNEKLFF	TGTGCCAGCTCACCACCGGGGGCCAACCCACCTAATGAAAAACTGTTTTTT
NA	TRBJ1-4	few	TRBV19	CASSTPPDIGVEVNEKLFF	TGTGCCAGTAGTACCCCCCCCGACATAGGGGTGGAGGTTAATGAAAAACTGTTTTTT
NA	TRBJ2-6	NA	TRBV11-2	CASSLAPGPGWGANVLTF	TGTGCCAGCAGCTTAGCCCCGGGGCCAGGCTGGGGGGCCAACGTCCTGACTTTC
NA	TRBJ1-5	many	TRBV27	CASSLGSYQPQHF	TGTGCCAGCAGTTTAGGATCATATCAGCCCCAGCATTTT
TRBD1	TRBJ1-1	many	TRBV12-3/TRBV12-4	CAVTGESTEAFF	TGTGCCGTTACAGGGGAGAGCACTGAAGCTTTCTTT
NA	TRBJ1-1	NA	TRBV11-2	CASSRSEDRKAFF	TGTGCCAGCAGTCGGTCGGAGGACAGAAAAGCTTTCTTT
TRBD2	TRBJ2-3	NA	TRBV20-1	CSAREGSTDTQYF	TGCAGTGCCCGGGAGGGGAGCACAGATACGCAGTATTTT
NA	TRBJ2-1	few	TRBV19	CASSIDVFRGGSEQFF	TGTGCCAGTAGTATAGATGTCTTTAGAGGGGGGAGTGAGCAGTTCTTC
NA	TRBJ2-4	NA	TRBV20-1	CSARDRQAKNIQYF	TGCAGTGCTAGAGATCGACAAGCCAAAAACATTCAGTACTTC
NA	TRBJ1-2	NA	TRBV7-6	CASSVPGDYGYTF	TGTGCCAGCAGCGTCCCGGGGGACTATGGCTACACCTTC
TRBD2	TRBJ2-1	few	TRBV20-1	CSVAGWILGEQFF	TGCAGTGTAGCGGGATGGATTTTGGGTGAGCAGTTCTTC
TRBD2	TRBJ2-3	few	TRBV27	CASSWASGPRDTQYF	TGTGCCAGCAGTTGGGCTAGCGGGCCTCGAGATACGCAGTATTTT
NA	TRBJ2-5	few	TRBV5-4	CASSPDKQETQYF	TGTGCCAGCAGCCCCGACAAGCAAGAGACCCAGTACTTC
NA	TRBJ2-3	few	TRBV11-2	CASSLYGVDTQYF	TGTGCCAGCAGCTTATACGGTGTAGATACGCAGTATTTT
TRBD1	TRBJ1-5	NA	TRBV4-3	CASSLRWWTGGENQPQHF	TGCGCCAGCAGCCTCCGTTGGTGGACAGGGGGCGAGAATCAGCCCCAGCATTTT
TRBD1	TRBJ1-2	NA	TRBV13	CASSPWGQTRGGYTF	TGTGCCAGCAGCCCCTGGGGACAGACAAGAGGGGGCTACACCTTC
NA	TRBJ2-2	many	TRBV12-3/TRBV12-4	CASSLGGLGELFF	TGTGCCAGCAGCTTGGGGGGCCTCGGGGAGCTGTTTTTT
NA	TRBJ2-3	many	TRBV7-6	CASSLSDLTDTQYF	TGTGCCAGCAGCTTAAGTGATTTGACAGATACGCAGTATTTT
TRBD1	TRBJ1-1	NA	TRBV10-3	CAIRRETGDTEAFF	TGTGCCATCAGAAGGGAGACAGGGGACACTGAAGCTTTCTTT
NA	TRBJ1-6	few	TRBV20-1	CSAIDGGLYNSPLHF	TGCAGTGCTATTGATGGGGGGCTCTATAATTCACCCCTCCACTTT
NA	TRBJ2-3	NA	TRBV27	CASSLSNKDTQYF	TGTGCCAGCAGTTTATCGAATAAGGATACGCAGTATTTT
NA	TRBJ2-4	NA	TRBV10-3	CAISESRGLAKNIQYF	TGTGCCATCAGTGAGTCGAGGGGACTTGCCAAAAACATTCAGTACTTC
TRBD1	TRBJ1-2	NA	TRBV27	CASHPGQALYGYTF	TGTGCCAGCCATCCGGGACAGGCTTTATATGGCTACACCTTC
TRBD1	TRBJ2-2	NA	TRBV12-5	CASGSGQGELFF	TGTGCTAGTGGTTCGGGACAGGGGGAGCTGTTTTTT
NA	TRBJ2-1	few	TRBV5-1	CASSFTGSNYNEQFF	TGCGCCAGCAGCTTCACAGGGTCGAACTACAATGAGCAGTTCTTC
NA	TRBJ1-2	few	TRBV4-1	CASSLHQGAKDGYTF	TGCGCCAGCAGCCTTCATCAGGGAGCTAAGGATGGCTACACCTTC
TRBD1	TRBJ1-2	NA	TRBV19	CASRPRDRGDYGYTF	TGTGCCAGTAGACCCCGGGACAGGGGAGACTATGGCTACACCTTC
TRBD1	TRBJ2-1	NA	TRBV12-5	CASGFTSGTDSYNEQFF	TGTGCTAGTGGTTTCACCTCCGGGACAGATTCCTACAATGAGCAGTTCTTC
NA	TRBJ2-5	few	TRBV10-2	CASSELAGWETQYF	TGCGCCAGCAGTGAGTTGGCGGGGTGGGAGACCCAGTACTTC
TRBD2	TRBJ2-1	NA	TRBV4-1	CASSRSLAGGPNEQFF	TGTGCCAGCAGCCGATCACTAGCGGGGGGCCCAAATGAGCAGTTCTTC
NA	TRBJ1-2	NA	TRBV16	CASSQSIFGAEGYGYTF	TGTGCCAGCAGCCAATCGATTTTTGGGGCCGAAGGGTATGGCTACACCTTC
NA	TRBJ1-5	NA	TRBV27	CASSLRAGRSNQPQHF	TGTGCCAGCAGTCTAAGGGCGGGCCGTAGCAATCAGCCCCAGCATTTT
TRBD2	TRBJ2-7	NA	TRBV7-9	CASSPSGGVFDEQYF	TGTGCCAGCAGCCCTAGCGGGGGGGTATTCGACGAGCAGTACTTC
NA	TRBJ1-6	few	TRBV6-5	CASSYSEPGNYNSPLHF	TGTGCCAGCAGTTACTCGGAGCCCGGGAACTATAATTCACCCCTCCACTTT
NA	TRBJ2-4	once	TRBV7-9	CASSNRDQNIQYF	TGTGCCAGCAGCAATCGGGACCAAAACATTCAGTACTTC
NA	TRBJ2-7	few	TRBV12-3/TRBV12-4	CASSLLKHEQYF	TGTGCCAGCAGTTTATTGAAGCACGAGCAGTACTTC
NA	TRBJ2-5	NA	TRBV7-6	CASSERGGGGETQYF	TGTGCCAGCTCCGAGCGCGGCGGTGGGGGCGAGACCCAGTACTTC
NA	TRBJ2-6	NA	TRBV12-3/TRBV12-4	CASSLYISGANVLTF	TGTGCCAGCAGTTTATATATCTCTGGGGCCAACGTCCTGACTTTC